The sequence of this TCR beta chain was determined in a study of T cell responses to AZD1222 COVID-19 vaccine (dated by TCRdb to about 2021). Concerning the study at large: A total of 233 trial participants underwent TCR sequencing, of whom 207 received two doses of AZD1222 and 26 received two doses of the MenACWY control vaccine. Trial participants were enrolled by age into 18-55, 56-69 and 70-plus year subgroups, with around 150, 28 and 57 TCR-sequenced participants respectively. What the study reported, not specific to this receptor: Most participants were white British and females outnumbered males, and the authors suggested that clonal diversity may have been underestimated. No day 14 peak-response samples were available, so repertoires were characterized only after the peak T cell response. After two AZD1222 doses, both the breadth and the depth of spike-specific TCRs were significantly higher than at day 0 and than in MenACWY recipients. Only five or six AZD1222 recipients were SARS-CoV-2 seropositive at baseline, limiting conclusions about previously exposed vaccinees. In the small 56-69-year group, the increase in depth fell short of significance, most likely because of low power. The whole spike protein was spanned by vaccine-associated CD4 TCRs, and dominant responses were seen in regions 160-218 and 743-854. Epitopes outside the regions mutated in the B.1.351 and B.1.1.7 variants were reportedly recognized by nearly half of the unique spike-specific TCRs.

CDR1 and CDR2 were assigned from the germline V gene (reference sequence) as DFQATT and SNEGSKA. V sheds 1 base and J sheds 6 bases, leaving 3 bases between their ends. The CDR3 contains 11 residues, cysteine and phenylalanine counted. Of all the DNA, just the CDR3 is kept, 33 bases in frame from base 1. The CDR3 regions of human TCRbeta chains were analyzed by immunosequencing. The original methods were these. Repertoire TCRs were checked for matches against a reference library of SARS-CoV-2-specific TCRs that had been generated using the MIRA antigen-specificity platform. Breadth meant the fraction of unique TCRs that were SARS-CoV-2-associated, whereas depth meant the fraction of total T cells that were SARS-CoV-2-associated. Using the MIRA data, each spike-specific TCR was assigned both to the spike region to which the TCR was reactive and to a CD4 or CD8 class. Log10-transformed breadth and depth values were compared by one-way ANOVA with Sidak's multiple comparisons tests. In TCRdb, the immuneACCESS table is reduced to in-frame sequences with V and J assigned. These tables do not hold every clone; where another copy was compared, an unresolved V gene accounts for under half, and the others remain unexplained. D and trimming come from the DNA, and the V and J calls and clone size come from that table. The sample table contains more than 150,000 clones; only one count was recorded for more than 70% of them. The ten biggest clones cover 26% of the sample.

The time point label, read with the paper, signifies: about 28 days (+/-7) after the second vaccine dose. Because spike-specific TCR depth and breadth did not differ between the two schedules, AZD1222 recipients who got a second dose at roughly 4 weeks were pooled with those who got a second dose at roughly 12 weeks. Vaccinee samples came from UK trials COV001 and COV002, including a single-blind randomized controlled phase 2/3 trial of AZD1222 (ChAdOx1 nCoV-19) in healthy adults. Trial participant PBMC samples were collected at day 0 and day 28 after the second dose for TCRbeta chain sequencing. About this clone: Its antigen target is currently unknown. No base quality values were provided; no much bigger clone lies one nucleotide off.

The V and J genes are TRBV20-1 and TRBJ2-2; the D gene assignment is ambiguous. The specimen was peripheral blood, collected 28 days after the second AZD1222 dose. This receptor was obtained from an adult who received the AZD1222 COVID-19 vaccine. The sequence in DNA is TGCAGTGCTAGAGTCCCCGGGGAGCTGTTTTTT. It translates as CSARVPGELFF.